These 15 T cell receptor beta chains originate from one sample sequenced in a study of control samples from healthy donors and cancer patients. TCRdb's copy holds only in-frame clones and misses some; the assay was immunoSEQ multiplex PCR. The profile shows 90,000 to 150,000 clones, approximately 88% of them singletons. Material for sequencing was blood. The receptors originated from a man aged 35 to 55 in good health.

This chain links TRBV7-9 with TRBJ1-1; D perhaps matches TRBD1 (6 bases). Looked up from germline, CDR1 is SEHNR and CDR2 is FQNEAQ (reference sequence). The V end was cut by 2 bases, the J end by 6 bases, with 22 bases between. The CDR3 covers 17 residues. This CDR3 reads CASSLKKGPTGRPEAFF. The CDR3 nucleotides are TGTGCCAGCAGCTTAAAAAAGGGGCCAACAGGGCGGCCTGAAGCTTTCTTT.

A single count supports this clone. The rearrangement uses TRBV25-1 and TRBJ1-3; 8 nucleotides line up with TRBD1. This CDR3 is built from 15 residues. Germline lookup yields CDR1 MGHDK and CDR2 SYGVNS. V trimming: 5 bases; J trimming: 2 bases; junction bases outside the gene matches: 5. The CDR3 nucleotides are TGTGCCAGCAGTTTACCGGGACAGGCTGGAAACACCATATATTTT. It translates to CASSLPGQAGNTIYF.

CDR3 in DNA: TGTGCCAGCAGCTTAGCAGAGCGCGGTGAGCAGTTCTTC. As protein: CASSLAERGEQFF. This chain joins TRBV7-2 and TRBJ2-1; D is ambiguous. Trimming left V 0 bases short and J 9 bases short, with 9 bases between. The CDR3 consists of 13 residues. Germline assignment: CDR1 SGHTA and CDR2 FQGNSA.

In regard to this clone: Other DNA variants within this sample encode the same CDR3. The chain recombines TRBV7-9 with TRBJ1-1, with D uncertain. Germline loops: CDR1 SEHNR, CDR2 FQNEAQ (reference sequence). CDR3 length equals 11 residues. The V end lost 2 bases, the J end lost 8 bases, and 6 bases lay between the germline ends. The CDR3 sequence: CASSLTAEAFF. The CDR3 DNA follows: TGTGCCAGCAGCTTAACAGCCGAAGCTTTCTTT.

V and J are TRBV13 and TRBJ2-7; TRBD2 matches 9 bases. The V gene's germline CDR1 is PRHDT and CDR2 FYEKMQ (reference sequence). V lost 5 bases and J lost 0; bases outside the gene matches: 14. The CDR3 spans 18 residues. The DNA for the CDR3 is TGTGCCAGCAGCCATGCGGGGGGGCCCCCCTCAAGCTCCTACGAGCAGTACTTC. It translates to CASSHAGGPPSSSYEQYF.

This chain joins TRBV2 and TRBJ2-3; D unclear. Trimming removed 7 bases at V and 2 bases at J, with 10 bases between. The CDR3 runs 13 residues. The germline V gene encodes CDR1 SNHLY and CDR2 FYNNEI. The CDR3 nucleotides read TGTGCCAGCACGGCCAGAGCCACAGATACGCAGTATTTT. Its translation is CASTARATDTQYF.

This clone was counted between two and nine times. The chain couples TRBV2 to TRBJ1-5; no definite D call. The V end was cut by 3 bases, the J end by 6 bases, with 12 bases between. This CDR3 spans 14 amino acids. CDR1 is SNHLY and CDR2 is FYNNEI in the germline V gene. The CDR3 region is CASSDEGRGQPQHF. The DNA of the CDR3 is TGTGCCAGCAGTGATGAAGGACGGGGTCAGCCCCAGCATTTT.

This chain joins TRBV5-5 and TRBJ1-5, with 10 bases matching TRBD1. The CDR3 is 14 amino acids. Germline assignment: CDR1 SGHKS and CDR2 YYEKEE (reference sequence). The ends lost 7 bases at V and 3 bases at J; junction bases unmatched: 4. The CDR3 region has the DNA TGTGCCAGCGGGACAGGGGTTGACAATCAGCCCCAGCATTTT. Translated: CASGTGVDNQPQHF.

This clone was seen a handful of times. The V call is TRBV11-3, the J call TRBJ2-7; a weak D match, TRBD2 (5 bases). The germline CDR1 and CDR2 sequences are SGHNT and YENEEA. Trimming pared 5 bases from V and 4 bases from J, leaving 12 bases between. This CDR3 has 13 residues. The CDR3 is CASSRETGYEQYF. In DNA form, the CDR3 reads TGTGCCAGCAGCCGGGAAACCGGATACGAGCAGTACTTC.

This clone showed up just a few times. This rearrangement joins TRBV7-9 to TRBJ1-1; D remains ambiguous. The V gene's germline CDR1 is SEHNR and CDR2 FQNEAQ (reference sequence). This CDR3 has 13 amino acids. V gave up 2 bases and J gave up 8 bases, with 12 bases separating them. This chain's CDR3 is CASSLLTLGEAFF. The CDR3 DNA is TGTGCCAGCAGCTTACTCACACTTGGGGAAGCTTTCTTT.

DNA of the CDR3: TGCGCCAGCAGCTTGGCCGGTCTGTGGGGTAACGAGCAGTACTTC. It codes for CASSLAGLWGNEQYF. The J gene is TRBJ2-7, the V gene TRBV5-1; D remains ambiguous. Trimming pared 0 bases from V and 5 bases from J, leaving 15 bases between. Germline CDR1 and CDR2: SGHRS and YFSETQ. The CDR3 length is 15 residues.

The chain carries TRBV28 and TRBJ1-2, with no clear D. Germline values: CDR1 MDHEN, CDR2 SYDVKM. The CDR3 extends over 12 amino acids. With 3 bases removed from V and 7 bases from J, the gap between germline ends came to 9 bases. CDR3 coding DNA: TGTGCCAGCAGTTTGTGGGGATTTGGCTACACCTTC. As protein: CASSLWGFGYTF.

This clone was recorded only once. The chain's CDR3 is CASTPHPNFYGYTF. Written as DNA, the CDR3 is TGTGCCAGCACCCCCCATCCAAACTTCTATGGCTACACCTTC. V is TRBV7-9 and J is TRBJ1-2; D gene ambiguous. The CDR3 covers 14 residues. V was cut by 7 bases and J by 4 bases, with 16 bases left in between. Germline lookup yields CDR1 SEHNR and CDR2 FQNEAQ (reference sequence).

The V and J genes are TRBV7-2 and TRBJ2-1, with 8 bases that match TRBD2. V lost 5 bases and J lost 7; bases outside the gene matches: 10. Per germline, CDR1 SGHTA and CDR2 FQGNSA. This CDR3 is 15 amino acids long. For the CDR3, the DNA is TGTGCCAGCAGCCTATTCGGGGGGGCCGCGAATGAGCAGTTCTTC. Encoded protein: CASSLFGGAANEQFF.

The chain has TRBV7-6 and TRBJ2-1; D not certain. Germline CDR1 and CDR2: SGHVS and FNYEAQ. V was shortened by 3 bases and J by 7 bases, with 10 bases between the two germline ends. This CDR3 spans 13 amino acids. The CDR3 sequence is CASSLAVGNEQFF. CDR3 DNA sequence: TGTGCCAGCAGCTTGGCGGTGGGGAATGAGCAGTTCTTC.